The clone carrying this TCR beta chain was seen at least ten times. Its target is unknown. CDR3 length: 14 residues. The germline V gene encodes CDR1 DFQATT and CDR2 SNEGSKA (reference sequence). Trimming removed 3 bases from V and 7 bases from J; junction bases left unmatched: 11. The data originate from a study of T-cell reconstitution after alpha-beta-depleted transplantation in children. Study-level results: Reportedly, roughly two months post-transplant, alpha-beta T cells arose from several hundred expanded graft clones. Diversity and T-cell counts at one year after transplant derived mostly from new T cells. Certain patients had high TCRbeta diversity at day 60, and it came from recipient T cells and thymic progenitors that survived.

TCRbeta library construction was performed incorporating unique molecular identifiers. TCRdb used MiXCR to reprocess the PCR reads, holding one entry per CDR3 protein. The sample has roughly 110,000 distinct CDR3 sequences, about a tenth seen once. The origin of this receptor is a boy aged 2 to 9 with acute lymphoblastic leukemia, due to receive a stem cell transplant. This chain connects TRBV20-1 to TRBJ2-7; 8 positions match TRBD2. Specimen: PBMCs, collected before TCRalphabeta/CD19-depleted stem cell transplant. In DNA form, the CDR3 reads TGCAGTGCTAGTGAACTAGCGGTAGGTGGGGAGCAGTACTTC. Amino acid sequence: CSASELAVGGEQYF.